These T cell receptor beta chains were read from a single sample in a study of T cell repertoires in cytomegalovirus infection. From the reads, TCRdb called clonotypes with MiXCR, one entry per CDR3 protein. The sample lists about 600,000 distinct CDR3 sequences, around 24% occurring once. Sequencing was done on a sample of CD8+ T cells from PBMCs. These receptors all come from a human donor in good health (CMV status not recorded). Some clones in this sample may be carry-over from other donors' samples. CDR3s include the opening cysteine and the closing phenylalanine or tryptophan. A D gene is named only where the DNA matches it firmly. Part of the rows lack a size; the others show once, few, many or a class for expanded clones.

j_call: TRBJ2-3; d_call: TRBD2; v_call: TRBV6-2/TRBV6-3; clone_size: many; cdr3_nt: TGTGCCAGCAGTTATCCCACCGGGACTAGCTACTTCCCAGATACGCAGTATTTT; cdr3_aa: CASSYPTGTSYFPDTQYF
j_call: TRBJ2-3; d_call: NA; v_call: TRBV20-1; clone_size: NA; cdr3_nt: TGCAGTGCTACGAAGAGCAGGACAGATACGCAGTATTTT; cdr3_aa: CSATKSRTDTQYF
j_call: TRBJ1-2; d_call: TRBD1; v_call: TRBV27; clone_size: few; cdr3_nt: TGTGCCAGCAGACCGAGGGGACAGTACTATGGCTACACCTTC; cdr3_aa: CASRPRGQYYGYTF
j_call: TRBJ2-7; d_call: NA; v_call: TRBV6-4; clone_size: few; cdr3_nt: TGTGCCAGCAGTGAAGACGGACAGTCTTCTGTGCAGTACTTC; cdr3_aa: CASSEDGQSSVQYF
j_call: TRBJ2-1; d_call: TRBD2; v_call: TRBV20-1; clone_size: few; cdr3_nt: TGCAGTGCTAGCTCGGGGGGTTACTACAATGAGCAGTTCTTC; cdr3_aa: CSASSGGYYNEQFF
j_call: TRBJ1-6; d_call: NA; v_call: TRBV6-2/TRBV6-3; clone_size: NA; cdr3_nt: TGTGCCAGCAGTCCGAGCCGAGAGAACCTCCACTTT; cdr3_aa: CASSPSRENLHF
j_call: TRBJ2-3; d_call: NA; v_call: TRBV29-1; clone_size: NA; cdr3_nt: TGCAGCGTTGGGGGAGATACGCAGTATTTT; cdr3_aa: CSVGGDTQYF
j_call: TRBJ2-7; d_call: NA; v_call: TRBV5-4; clone_size: NA; cdr3_nt: TGTGCCAGCAGCAGCCGGGACCAGAGGTACGAGCAGTACTTC; cdr3_aa: CASSSRDQRYEQYF
j_call: TRBJ1-1; d_call: TRBD1; v_call: TRBV6-5; clone_size: NA; cdr3_nt: TGTGCCAGCTTCGGGACAGCCCTCAGAACTGAAGCTTTCTTT; cdr3_aa: CASFGTALRTEAFF
j_call: TRBJ2-7; d_call: NA; v_call: TRBV12-3/TRBV12-4; clone_size: many; cdr3_nt: TGTGCCAGCAGTTTTACGGGGGACGAGCAGTACTTC; cdr3_aa: CASSFTGDEQYF
j_call: TRBJ2-2; d_call: NA; v_call: TRBV7-3; clone_size: few; cdr3_nt: TGTGCCAGCAGCTTATTCGGGCTAAAGAGTACCGGGGAGCTGTTTTTT; cdr3_aa: CASSLFGLKSTGELFF
j_call: TRBJ2-1; d_call: NA; v_call: TRBV7-3; clone_size: many; cdr3_nt: TGTGCCAGCAGCCGAGGGGGGGACAATGAGCAGTTCTTC; cdr3_aa: CASSRGGDNEQFF
j_call: TRBJ1-1; d_call: TRBD1; v_call: TRBV29-1; clone_size: NA; cdr3_nt: TGCAGCGTTGAAGGGGATTACAGGGGCACTGAAGCTTTCTTT; cdr3_aa: CSVEGDYRGTEAFF
j_call: TRBJ2-5; d_call: TRBD1; v_call: TRBV7-6; clone_size: many; cdr3_nt: TGTGCCAGCGCAAACTATGGGACGACAGGGGAGACCCAGTACTTC; cdr3_aa: CASANYGTTGETQYF
j_call: TRBJ2-1; d_call: NA; v_call: TRBV27; clone_size: NA; cdr3_nt: TGTGCCAGCAGTTTCGCGGTAGGCAATGAGCAGTTCTTC; cdr3_aa: CASSFAVGNEQFF
j_call: TRBJ2-1; d_call: NA; v_call: TRBV7-6; clone_size: many; cdr3_nt: TGTGCCAGCACCCCCGGGACTCTGGACTACAATGAGCAGTTCTTC; cdr3_aa: CASTPGTLDYNEQFF
j_call: TRBJ2-2; d_call: TRBD2; v_call: TRBV2; clone_size: NA; cdr3_nt: TGTGCCAGCAGGCAAAGCGGGGCGAACACCGGGGAGCTGTTTTTT; cdr3_aa: CASRQSGANTGELFF
j_call: TRBJ1-4; d_call: NA; v_call: TRBV7-2; clone_size: NA; cdr3_nt: TGTGCCAGCAACTTGGGGGGACTAGGGGAAAAACTGTTTTTT; cdr3_aa: CASNLGGLGEKLFF
j_call: TRBJ2-2; d_call: NA; v_call: TRBV28; clone_size: NA; cdr3_nt: TGTGCCAGCAGTACTTTTCAGGACACCGGGGAGCTGTTTTTT; cdr3_aa: CASSTFQDTGELFF
j_call: TRBJ1-1; d_call: NA; v_call: TRBV7-9; clone_size: NA; cdr3_nt: TGTGCCAGCAACTTACTAGTCAGGGGGAACACTGAAGCTTTCTTT; cdr3_aa: CASNLLVRGNTEAFF
j_call: TRBJ1-1; d_call: NA; v_call: TRBV20-1; clone_size: NA; cdr3_nt: TGCAGTGCTCCCCCCGGGGTAGGGACTGAAGCTTTCTTT; cdr3_aa: CSAPPGVGTEAFF
j_call: TRBJ1-4; d_call: NA; v_call: TRBV6-2/TRBV6-3; clone_size: NA; cdr3_nt: TGTGCCAGCAGTCCGCCGGGACTGTTGAATGAAAAACTGTTTTTT; cdr3_aa: CASSPPGLLNEKLFF
j_call: TRBJ2-2; d_call: TRBD2; v_call: TRBV6-6; clone_size: NA; cdr3_nt: TGTGCCAGCAGTTACTCGGAGGCGGGGGCGAACACCGGGGAGCTGTTTTTT; cdr3_aa: CASSYSEAGANTGELFF
j_call: TRBJ2-1; d_call: TRBD1; v_call: TRBV6-2/TRBV6-3; clone_size: NA; cdr3_nt: TGTGCCAGCAGTTACTGGGTGGGGACAGGGGTTTTTGAGCAGTTCTTC; cdr3_aa: CASSYWVGTGVFEQFF
j_call: TRBJ1-4; d_call: TRBD1; v_call: TRBV6-2/TRBV6-3; clone_size: NA; cdr3_nt: TGTGCCAGCAGTGACTTCGGGACAGGGATTGAAAAACTGTTTTTT; cdr3_aa: CASSDFGTGIEKLFF
j_call: TRBJ2-5; d_call: NA; v_call: TRBV6-6; clone_size: NA; cdr3_nt: TGTGCCAGCAGTTACTCCATTGGACGGGCCAGGGAGACCCAGTACTTC; cdr3_aa: CASSYSIGRARETQYF
j_call: TRBJ2-3; d_call: NA; v_call: TRBV12-5; clone_size: NA; cdr3_nt: TGTGCTAGTGCATCCTTAGCGGTTAGCACAGATACGCAGTATTTT; cdr3_aa: CASASLAVSTDTQYF
j_call: TRBJ2-3; d_call: TRBD2; v_call: TRBV6-6; clone_size: many; cdr3_nt: TGTGCCAGCAGCCCGACCCTAGCGGGGGTGAACACAGATACGCAGTATTTT; cdr3_aa: CASSPTLAGVNTDTQYF
j_call: TRBJ1-2; d_call: TRBD1; v_call: TRBV20-1; clone_size: few; cdr3_nt: TGCAGTGCTAGAGCCAGCCGGGACAGGGGGCGACTAACTAACTATGGCTACACCTTC; cdr3_aa: CSARASRDRGRLTNYGYTF
j_call: TRBJ1-1; d_call: NA; v_call: TRBV5-4; clone_size: NA; cdr3_nt: TGTGCCAACAGCTTGGGGGTCACTGAAGCTTTCTTT; cdr3_aa: CANSLGVTEAFF
j_call: TRBJ2-5; d_call: TRBD2; v_call: TRBV28; clone_size: NA; cdr3_nt: TGTGCCAGCACTCCTGGGGCTAGCGGGGGCCCGACCCAGTACTTC; cdr3_aa: CASTPGASGGPTQYF
j_call: TRBJ2-3; d_call: NA; v_call: TRBV7-6; clone_size: few; cdr3_nt: TGTGCCAGCAGCTTAGTAGGTCTACCTAGCACAGATACGCAGTATTTT; cdr3_aa: CASSLVGLPSTDTQYF
j_call: TRBJ2-1; d_call: NA; v_call: TRBV7-3; clone_size: NA; cdr3_nt: TGTGCCAGCAGCTCTCTCAACCTAGCCTCCTACAATGAGCAGTTCTTC; cdr3_aa: CASSSLNLASYNEQFF
j_call: TRBJ1-2; d_call: TRBD1; v_call: TRBV28; clone_size: NA; cdr3_nt: TGTGCCAGCAGTCCTCCCCCGGTACTGGACAGGGGGCGCGTCATGAACTATGGCTACACCTTC; cdr3_aa: CASSPPPVLDRGRVMNYGYTF
j_call: TRBJ2-5; d_call: NA; v_call: TRBV14; clone_size: once; cdr3_nt: TGTGCCAGCAGCCAAACAGGGTACCAAGAGACCCAGTACTTC; cdr3_aa: CASSQTGYQETQYF
j_call: TRBJ2-2; d_call: NA; v_call: TRBV28; clone_size: few; cdr3_nt: TGTGCCAGCAGTTTATTCAAGACGACCAACACCGGGGAGCTGTTTTTT; cdr3_aa: CASSLFKTTNTGELFF
j_call: TRBJ2-7; d_call: NA; v_call: TRBV7-2; clone_size: many; cdr3_nt: TGTGCCAGCAGCTTAGCCGGGGGCCAGGGGGGGGAGCAGTACTTC; cdr3_aa: CASSLAGGQGGEQYF
j_call: TRBJ2-5; d_call: NA; v_call: TRBV18; clone_size: many; cdr3_nt: TGTGCCAGCTCACCAGATTTGAAGGGCCCCTACACCCACCAAGAGACCCAGTACTTC; cdr3_aa: CASSPDLKGPYTHQETQYF
j_call: TRBJ1-4; d_call: TRBD1; v_call: TRBV6-8; clone_size: few; cdr3_nt: TGTGCCAGCAGTTACTCCGGGACAGAGGGTGAAAAACTGTTTTTT; cdr3_aa: CASSYSGTEGEKLFF
j_call: TRBJ1-2; d_call: NA; v_call: TRBV20-1; clone_size: few; cdr3_nt: TGCAGTGCTAGTAGTTCCGAGTTGGGGGAGGGCTACACCTTC; cdr3_aa: CSASSSELGEGYTF
j_call: TRBJ1-1; d_call: TRBD1; v_call: TRBV19; clone_size: few; cdr3_nt: TGTGCCAGTAGTATAGACAGCAGGGGGACCACTGAAGCTTTCTTT; cdr3_aa: CASSIDSRGTTEAFF
j_call: TRBJ2-1; d_call: TRBD2; v_call: TRBV9; clone_size: few; cdr3_nt: TGTGCCAGCAGCGAGCGGGGGGGCCTAGGCAATGAGCAGTTCTTC; cdr3_aa: CASSERGGLGNEQFF
j_call: TRBJ2-4; d_call: NA; v_call: TRBV7-9; clone_size: many; cdr3_nt: TGTGCCAGCAGCTTAGCAGGATTTGATAGAGACATTCAGTACTTC; cdr3_aa: CASSLAGFDRDIQYF
j_call: TRBJ2-6; d_call: TRBD2; v_call: TRBV6-1; clone_size: NA; cdr3_nt: TGTGCCAGCACCCTAGCGGGGGTTTCTGGGGCCAACGTCCTGACTTTC; cdr3_aa: CASTLAGVSGANVLTF
j_call: TRBJ2-3; d_call: NA; v_call: TRBV7-2; clone_size: many; cdr3_nt: TGTGCCAGCAGCCTGAGGAAAGATACGCAGTATTTT; cdr3_aa: CASSLRKDTQYF
j_call: TRBJ2-5; d_call: TRBD2; v_call: TRBV6-6; clone_size: NA; cdr3_nt: TGTGCCAGCAGTTACGCAACTAGCGGGGGGGGCGAATTGATGAGTGAGACCCAGTACTTC; cdr3_aa: CASSYATSGGGELMSETQYF
j_call: TRBJ2-2; d_call: NA; v_call: TRBV7-9; clone_size: many; cdr3_nt: TGTGCCAGCAGCCCCGGGACAACGAACACCGGGGAGCTGTTTTTT; cdr3_aa: CASSPGTTNTGELFF
j_call: TRBJ2-1; d_call: NA; v_call: TRBV7-3; clone_size: NA; cdr3_nt: TGTGCCAGCAGACTTAACCCGGGCCTTGACGATGAGCAGTTCTTC; cdr3_aa: CASRLNPGLDDEQFF
j_call: TRBJ1-2; d_call: TRBD1; v_call: TRBV5-4; clone_size: NA; cdr3_nt: TGTGCCAACAGCTTGACGGGACAGGACTATGGCTACACCTTC; cdr3_aa: CANSLTGQDYGYTF
j_call: TRBJ2-5; d_call: NA; v_call: TRBV28; clone_size: NA; cdr3_nt: TGTGCCAGCATCTCCAGGGAGCTGACCCAGTACTTC; cdr3_aa: CASISRELTQYF
j_call: TRBJ2-2; d_call: NA; v_call: TRBV7-8; clone_size: NA; cdr3_nt: TGTGTCAGCAGCACACACACCGGGGAGCTGTTTTTT; cdr3_aa: CVSSTHTGELFF
j_call: TRBJ2-1; d_call: NA; v_call: TRBV20-1; clone_size: NA; cdr3_nt: TGCAGTGCTAATTCGCCCGACACCTACAATGAGCAGTTCTTC; cdr3_aa: CSANSPDTYNEQFF
j_call: TRBJ1-1; d_call: NA; v_call: TRBV28; clone_size: few; cdr3_nt: TGTGCCAGCAGTCGGGCGGGCCTACGGAACACTGAAGCTTTCTTT; cdr3_aa: CASSRAGLRNTEAFF
j_call: TRBJ2-3; d_call: TRBD1; v_call: TRBV11-3; clone_size: many; cdr3_nt: TGTGCCAGCAGCTCCCGGGACAGGGACACAGATACGCAGTATTTT; cdr3_aa: CASSSRDRDTDTQYF
j_call: TRBJ2-1; d_call: TRBD1; v_call: TRBV5-1; clone_size: NA; cdr3_nt: TGCGCCAGCAGCCGCTCCAGGGGGAACCCCTACAATGAGCAGTTCTTC; cdr3_aa: CASSRSRGNPYNEQFF
j_call: TRBJ2-7; d_call: NA; v_call: TRBV6-6; clone_size: few; cdr3_nt: TGTGCCAGCAGACCGGGCCTCGGGCGGCTCTACGAGCAGTACTTC; cdr3_aa: CASRPGLGRLYEQYF
j_call: TRBJ2-5; d_call: TRBD1; v_call: TRBV6-5; clone_size: few; cdr3_nt: TGTGCCAGCACCACCTCTACAGGGGCTCAAGAGACCCAGTACTTC; cdr3_aa: CASTTSTGAQETQYF
j_call: TRBJ2-1; d_call: TRBD1; v_call: TRBV7-6; clone_size: many; cdr3_nt: TGTGCCAGCAGCCCCGACCCGGACAGGGGTTACAATGAGCAGTTCTTC; cdr3_aa: CASSPDPDRGYNEQFF
j_call: TRBJ2-7; d_call: NA; v_call: TRBV6-6; clone_size: many; cdr3_nt: TGTGCCAGCAGTTACTCCAGGGGATCCTACGAGCAGTACTTC; cdr3_aa: CASSYSRGSYEQYF
j_call: TRBJ1-1; d_call: NA; v_call: TRBV14; clone_size: NA; cdr3_nt: TGTGCCAGCAGCCGGGACAATTGGTGGAGTGGCACTGAAGCTTTCTTT; cdr3_aa: CASSRDNWWSGTEAFF